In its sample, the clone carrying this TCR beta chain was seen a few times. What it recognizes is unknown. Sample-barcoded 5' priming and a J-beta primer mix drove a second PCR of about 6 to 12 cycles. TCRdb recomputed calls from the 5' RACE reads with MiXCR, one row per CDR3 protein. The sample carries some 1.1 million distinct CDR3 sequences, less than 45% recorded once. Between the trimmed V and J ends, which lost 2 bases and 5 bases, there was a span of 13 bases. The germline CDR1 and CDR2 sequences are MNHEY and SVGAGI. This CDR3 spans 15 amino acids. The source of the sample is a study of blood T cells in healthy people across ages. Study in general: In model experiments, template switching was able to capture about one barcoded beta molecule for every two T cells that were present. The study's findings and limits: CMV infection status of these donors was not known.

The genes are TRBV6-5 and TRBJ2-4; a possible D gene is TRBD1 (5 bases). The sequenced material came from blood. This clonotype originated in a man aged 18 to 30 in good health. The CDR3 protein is CASSYGAGLENIQYF. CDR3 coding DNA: TGTGCCAGCAGTTACGGGGCAGGGCTGGAAAACATTCAGTACTTC.